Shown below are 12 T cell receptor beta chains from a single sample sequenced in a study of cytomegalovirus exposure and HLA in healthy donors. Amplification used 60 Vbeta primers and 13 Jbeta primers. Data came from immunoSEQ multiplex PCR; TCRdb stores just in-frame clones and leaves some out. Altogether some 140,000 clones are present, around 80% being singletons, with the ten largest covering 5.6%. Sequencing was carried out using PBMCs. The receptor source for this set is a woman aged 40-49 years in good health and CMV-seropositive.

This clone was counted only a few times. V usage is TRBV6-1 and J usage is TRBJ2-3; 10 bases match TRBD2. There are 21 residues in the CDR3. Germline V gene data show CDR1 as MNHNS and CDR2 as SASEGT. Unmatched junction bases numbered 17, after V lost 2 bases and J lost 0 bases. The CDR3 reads CASSERHGLAGARGSTDTQYF. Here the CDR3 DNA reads TGTGCCAGCAGTGAACGTCACGGCCTAGCGGGAGCTAGGGGTAGCACAGATACGCAGTATTTT.

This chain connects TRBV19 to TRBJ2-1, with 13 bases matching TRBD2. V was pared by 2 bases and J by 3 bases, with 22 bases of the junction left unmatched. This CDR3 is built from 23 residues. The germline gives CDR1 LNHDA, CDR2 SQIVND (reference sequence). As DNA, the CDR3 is TGTGCCAGTAGTATAAGGGACAGGGGGAACTCGGGACTAGCGGGACGACGCTACAATGAGCAGTTCTTC. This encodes CASSIRDRGNSGLAGRRYNEQFF.

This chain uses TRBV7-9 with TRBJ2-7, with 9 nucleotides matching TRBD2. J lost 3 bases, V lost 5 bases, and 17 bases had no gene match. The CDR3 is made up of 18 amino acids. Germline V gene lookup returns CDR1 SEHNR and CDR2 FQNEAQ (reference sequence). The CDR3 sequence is CASSTTGLRASGNYEQYF. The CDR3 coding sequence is TGTGCCAGCAGCACGACAGGGTTAAGGGCTAGCGGGAACTACGAGCAGTACTTC.

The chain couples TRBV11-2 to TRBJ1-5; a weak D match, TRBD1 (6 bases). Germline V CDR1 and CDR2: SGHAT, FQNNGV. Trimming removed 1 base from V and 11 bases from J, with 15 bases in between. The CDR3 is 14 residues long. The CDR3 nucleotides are TGTGCCAGCAGCTTAGGGGGGGGGCAAAGATCCCAGCATTTT. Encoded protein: CASSLGGGQRSQHF.

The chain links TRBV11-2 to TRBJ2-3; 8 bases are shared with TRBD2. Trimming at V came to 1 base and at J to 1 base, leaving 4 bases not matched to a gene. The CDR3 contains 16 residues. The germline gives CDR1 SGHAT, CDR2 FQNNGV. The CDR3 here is CASSLGAGGGTDTQYF. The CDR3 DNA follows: TGTGCCAGCAGCTTAGGCGCGGGAGGTGGCACAGATACGCAGTATTTT.

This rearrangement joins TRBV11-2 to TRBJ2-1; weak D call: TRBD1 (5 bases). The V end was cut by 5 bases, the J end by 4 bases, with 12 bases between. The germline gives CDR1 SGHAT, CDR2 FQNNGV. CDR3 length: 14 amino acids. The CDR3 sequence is CASSPYRTYNEQFF. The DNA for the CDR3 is TGTGCCAGCAGCCCCTACAGGACATACAATGAGCAGTTCTTC.

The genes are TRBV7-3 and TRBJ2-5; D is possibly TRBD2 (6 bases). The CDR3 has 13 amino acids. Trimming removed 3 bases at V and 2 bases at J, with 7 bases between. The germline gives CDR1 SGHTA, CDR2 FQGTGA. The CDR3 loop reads CASSLRGQETQYF. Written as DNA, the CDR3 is TGTGCCAGCAGCTTGCGGGGACAAGAGACCCAGTACTTC.

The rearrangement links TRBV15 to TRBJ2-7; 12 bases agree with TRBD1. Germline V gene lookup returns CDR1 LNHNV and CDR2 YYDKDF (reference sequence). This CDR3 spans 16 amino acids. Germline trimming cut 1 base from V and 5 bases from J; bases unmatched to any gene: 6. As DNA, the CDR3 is TGTGCCACCAGCAGAGTCTTAGGGACAGGGGGCCACGAGCAGTACTTC. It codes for CATSRVLGTGGHEQYF.

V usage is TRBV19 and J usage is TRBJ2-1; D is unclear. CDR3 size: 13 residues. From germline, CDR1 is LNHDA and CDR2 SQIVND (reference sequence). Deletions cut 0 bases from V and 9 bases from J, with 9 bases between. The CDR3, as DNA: TGTGCCAGTAGTATAGATCTGAGAGCTGAGCAGTTCTTC. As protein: CASSIDLRAEQFF.

The CDR3 here is CASSSRGSGRWGETQYF. CDR3 nucleotide sequence: TGCGCCAGCAGCTCCCGGGGTAGCGGGAGGTGGGGAGAGACCCAGTACTTC. The chain couples TRBV5-1 to TRBJ2-5, with TRBD2 identical over 10 bases. The CDR3 is 17 residues long. Germline lookup yields CDR1 SGHRS and CDR2 YFSETQ. V was pared by 3 bases and J by 4 bases, with 12 bases of the junction left unmatched.

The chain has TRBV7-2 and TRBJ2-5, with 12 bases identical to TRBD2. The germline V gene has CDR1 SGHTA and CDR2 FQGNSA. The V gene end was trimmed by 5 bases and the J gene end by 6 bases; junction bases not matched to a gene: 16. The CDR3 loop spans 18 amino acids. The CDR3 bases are TGTGCCAGCAGCCTAGGACTAGCGGGAAGATATCCCCCGAAGACCCAGTACTTC. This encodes CASSLGLAGRYPPKTQYF.

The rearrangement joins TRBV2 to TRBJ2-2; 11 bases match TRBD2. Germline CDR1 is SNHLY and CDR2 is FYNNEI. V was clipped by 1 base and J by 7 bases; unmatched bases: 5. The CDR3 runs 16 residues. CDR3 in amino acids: CASSEVGLAGGGELFF. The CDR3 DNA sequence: TGTGCCAGCAGTGAAGTTGGGCTAGCGGGAGGCGGGGAGCTGTTTTTT.